Following are 13 T cell receptor beta chains from one sample sequenced in a study of CD8 T cells in Susac syndrome (dated by TCRdb to the late 2010s). Library generation was performed with the immunoSEQ multiplex PCR assay. RNA was extracted using the RNeasy kit, and about 0.5 to 1 ug of the RNA was reverse transcribed with random hexamers. TCRdb reprocessing: public reads trimmed at Q25 with fastp, clones called with MiXCR, in-frame beta chains kept. CDR3 protein duplicates are merged, each entry listing the most common genes and DNA. Within this sample are some 180,000 distinct CDR3 sequences, with 90% to 95% of them counted one time only. 0.075% to 0.095% of the sample comes from the top ten. The sequenced sample consisted of CD4+ T cells from PBMCs. The source is a human donor with Susac syndrome.

V and J are TRBV6-1 and TRBJ1-5, with D perhaps matching TRBD1 (5 bases). This CDR3 comprises 13 residues. Germline V gene lookup returns CDR1 MNHNS and CDR2 SASEGT. Trimming stripped 8 bases from V and 5 bases from J, with 13 bases between. This CDR3 reads CASGAAGYQPQHF. CDR3 DNA sequence: TGTGCCAGCGGGGCCGCAGGGTATCAGCCCCAGCATTTT.

The V and J genes are TRBV6-6 and TRBJ1-5; 7 bases are shared with TRBD1. Germline V CDR1 and CDR2: MNHNY, SVGAGI (reference sequence). The CDR3 contains 15 residues. The ends lost 6 bases at V and 1 base at J; junction bases unmatched: 6. The CDR3 reads CASSSPDRSNQPQHF. Written as DNA, the CDR3 is TGTGCCAGCAGCAGCCCGGACAGGAGCAATCAGCCCCAGCATTTT.

This clonotype was recorded once. The CDR3 reads CASSLVGGVYEQYF. CDR3 coding DNA: TGCGCCAGCAGCTTGGTCGGGGGCGTGTACGAGCAGTACTTC. The chain combines TRBV5-1 with TRBJ2-7; TRBD1 or TRBD2 may be the D gene (6 bases each). This CDR3 has 14 residues. V lost 0 bases and J 4 bases, leaving 11 bases between the germline ends. CDR1 and CDR2 from the germline V gene are SGHRS and YFSETQ.

This chain links TRBV7-9 with TRBJ2-2, with D unclear. The CDR3 contains 14 residues. Germline CDR1 and CDR2: SEHNR and FQNEAQ (reference sequence). Trimming pared 11 bases from V and 0 bases from J, leaving 13 bases between. CDR3 protein: CAGKRSANTGELFF. The CDR3 nucleotides are TGTGCCGGGAAAAGAAGTGCGAACACCGGGGAGCTGTTTTTT.

The chain is built from TRBV11-2 and TRBJ2-7; unclear D gene. From germline, CDR1 is SGHAT and CDR2 FQNNGV. Trimming took off 0 bases at V and 0 bases at J, with 9 bases between the two ends. This CDR3 has 15 amino acids. The CDR3 reads CASSLDGKPSYEQYF. CDR3 sequence (DNA): TGTGCCAGCAGCTTAGATGGAAAACCCTCCTACGAGCAGTACTTC.

The chain links TRBV7-2 to TRBJ2-3; either TRBD1 or TRBD2 may fit D (7 bases each). The germline V and J ends were trimmed by 5 bases and 5 bases, with 20 bases remaining between them. Germline V gene sequence: CDR1 SGHTA, CDR2 FQGNSA. This CDR3 contains 16 residues. The CDR3 nucleotides read TGTGCCAGCAGCAGAAGACAGGGAGGGGTTGGAGATACGCAGTATTTT. It encodes CASSRRQGGVGDTQYF.

The V gene is TRBV10-3, the J gene TRBJ1-2; D not certain. The CDR3 is 12 residues long. Trimming stripped 5 bases from V and 2 bases from J, with 6 bases between. Germline CDR1 is ENHRY and CDR2 is SYGVKD. CDR3: CAISILNYGYTF. The CDR3, as DNA: TGTGCCATCAGTATACTGAACTATGGCTACACCTTC.

The gene calls are TRBV21-1 and TRBJ1-1; the table calls TRBD1, which could not be checked here. TRBV21-1 is a pseudogene locus. This CDR3 region has 14 residues. DNA of the CDR3: TGTGCCAGCAGCAAGTTTAGGGGGCACACTGAAGCTTTCTTT. Protein: CASSKFRGHTEAFF.

This rearrangement joins TRBV20-1 to TRBJ1-6; D is unresolved. The germline V gene encodes CDR1 DFQATT and CDR2 SNEGSKA (reference sequence). V gave up 0 bases and J gave up 0 bases, with 6 bases separating them. The CDR3 sequence is 15 residues long. CDR3 nucleotide sequence: TGCAGTGCTAGAGAGGGAAGCTCCTATAATTCACCCCTCCACTTT. Amino acid sequence: CSAREGSSYNSPLHF.

The rearrangement links TRBV28 to TRBJ2-1, with unresolved D. CDR1 is MDHEN, CDR2 SYDVKM, per germline. Trimming removed 5 bases from V and 6 bases from J, with 5 bases in between. The CDR3 spans 11 residues. The CDR3 sequence: CASSTLNEQFF. As DNA, the CDR3 is TGTGCCAGCAGTACTCTCAATGAGCAGTTCTTC.

As for this clonotype: The junction departs from germline at one end; a sequencing error may be responsible. This sequence joins TRBV29-1 and TRBJ1-3; no definite D call. Germline CDR1 and CDR2: SQVTM and ANQGSEA. The CDR3 totals 12 residues. The CDR3 DNA follows: TGCAGCGTTGGAAGCTCTGAAAACACCATATATTTT. Translation: CSVGSSENTIYF.

The chain couples TRBV5-1 to TRBJ2-1; 10 bases align to TRBD2. V dropped 4 bases and J dropped 6; count of bases not matched to a gene: 10. Germline V lookup: CDR1 SGHRS, CDR2 YFSETQ. The CDR3 is made up of 16 amino acids. CDR3 sequence: CASSPPASGSGNEQFF. The DNA for the CDR3 is TGCGCCAGCAGCCCCCCGGCTAGCGGGAGTGGCAATGAGCAGTTCTTC.

This clonotype has just one count. The rearrangement uses TRBV7-8 and TRBJ1-2, with TRBD1 matching over 7 bases. Germline V lookup: CDR1 SGHVS, CDR2 FQNEAQ. This CDR3 spans 15 amino acids. The V gene end was trimmed by 1 base and the J gene end by 4 bases; junction bases not matched to a gene: 6. CDR3 region: CASSLDYHRGYGYTF. Here the CDR3 DNA reads TGTGCCAGCAGCTTAGATTATCACAGGGGCTATGGCTACACCTTC.